The rows below give T cell receptor beta chains drawn from one sample of a study of T-cell memory formation after mild COVID-19. TCRdb reanalysed the 5' RACE reads using MiXCR and keeps one entry per CDR3 protein. The sample carries 350,000 to 500,000 distinct CDR3 sequences, 20% to 30% recorded once. The specimen sequenced was PBMCs or a T cell subset sorted from them (not recorded which). The receptors were sampled from an adult woman who had mild COVID-19 (a few samples of this study predate the infection). Cell type and time point are not known. The CDR3 runs from the conserved cysteine through the conserved F or W. Each record gives: clone size, J gene, V gene, D gene, CDR3 DNA, CDR3 protein. A D gene is named only where the DNA matches it firmly. Clone size appears in some rows only: once, few, many, or a class for an expanded clone.

>few|TRBJ2-3|TRBV24-1|NA
TGTGCCACCAGTGATTTATTGAGGGGTGGCACAGATACGCAGTATTTT
CATSDLLRGGTDTQYF
>few|TRBJ2-1|TRBV12-3/TRBV12-4|NA
TGTGCCAGCAGAGCGGATACTAACAATGAGCAGTTCTTC
CASRADTNNEQFF
>few|TRBJ2-4|TRBV24-1|NA
TGTGCCACCAGTGACCCCACCCTACAGTACATTCAGTACTTC
CATSDPTLQYIQYF
>many|TRBJ2-7|TRBV28|TRBD2
TGTGCCAGCAGTGCCGGGACTAGCGGGACCTACGAGCAGTACTTC
CASSAGTSGTYEQYF
>few|TRBJ2-1|TRBV7-9|TRBD2
TGTGCCAGCAGCTTACAGCGGGAGGATCATGAGCAGTTCTTC
CASSLQREDHEQFF
>NA|TRBJ1-4|TRBV5-1|TRBD1
TGCGCCAGCAGTACCACAGGGGCTTATCTCGAAAAACTGTTTTTT
CASSTTGAYLEKLFF
>NA|TRBJ2-3|TRBV5-8|TRBD2
TGTGCCAGCTTCATAGCGGGATCCCCAGATACGCAGTATTTT
CASFIAGSPDTQYF
>NA|TRBJ1-2|TRBV30|TRBD1
TGTGCCTGGAGTGTCTTGTGGACAGGTCATGGCTACACCTTC
CAWSVLWTGHGYTF
>NA|TRBJ1-2|TRBV12-3/TRBV12-4|NA
TGTGCCAGCAGTCGCCCCACTAACTATGGCTACACCTTC
CASSRPTNYGYTF
>NA|TRBJ2-2|TRBV11-3|NA
TGTGCCAGCAGTCCTCGATTCGGGGAGCATGTCGGGGAGCTGTTTTTT
CASSPRFGEHVGELFF
>NA|TRBJ1-4|TRBV20-1|NA
TGCAGTGCTAGAGACCTCCTGCGGGGGCGGTTAAATGAAAAACTGTTTTTT
CSARDLLRGRLNEKLFF
>many|TRBJ2-7|TRBV25-1|NA
TGTGCCAGCAGTGAATATCAGGGCCCCTTCGGGGAGCAGTACTTC
CASSEYQGPFGEQYF
>NA|TRBJ2-3|TRBV7-8|TRBD1
TGTGCCGGAGGATTGCCCCGACAGGGTGGTACAGATACGCAGTATTTT
CAGGLPRQGGTDTQYF
>many|TRBJ2-1|TRBV6-2/TRBV6-3|TRBD2
TGTGCCAGCCGGCCTAGCGGGATCGGGAACAATGAGCAGTTCTTC
CASRPSGIGNNEQFF
>once|TRBJ1-5|TRBV12-3/TRBV12-4|TRBD1
TGTGCCAGCAGGGCCGGGACAGGGTTTCAGCCCCAGCATTTT
CASRAGTGFQPQHF
>NA|TRBJ2-3|TRBV12-3/TRBV12-4|NA
TGTGCCAGCAGTTTCGGGCGCACAGATACGCAGTATTTT
CASSFGRTDTQYF
>NA|TRBJ2-1|TRBV3-1|TRBD1
TGTGCCAGCAGCCAAGTTGAGGACAGGGGAAATGAGCAGTTCTTC
CASSQVEDRGNEQFF
>few|TRBJ2-1|TRBV19|TRBD2
TGTGCCAGTAGTTATGGGGGAGGGCCTTCCAATGAGCAGTTCTTC
CASSYGGGPSNEQFF
>few|TRBJ2-3|TRBV14|TRBD2
TGTGCCAGCAGCCCCTTTGCGGGGGGGACCGATACGCAGTATTTT
CASSPFAGGTDTQYF
>NA|TRBJ2-7|TRBV7-3|TRBD1
TGTGCCAGCAGCTTAACCCGACTGGACAGGGCCTCCGGCGAGCAGTACTTC
CASSLTRLDRASGEQYF
>few|TRBJ1-3|TRBV7-2|TRBD1
TGTGCCAGCAGCTTAGATCTTTGGACAGGGGCTGGAAACACCATATATTTT
CASSLDLWTGAGNTIYF
>few|TRBJ2-3|TRBV24-1|NA
TGTGCCACCAGCCGTACGACCCTCTCCACAGATACGCAGTATTTT
CATSRTTLSTDTQYF
>NA|TRBJ1-2|TRBV29-1|NA
TGCAGCGTTGAAAAGGACAAGTTGGCCTATGGCTACACCTTC
CSVEKDKLAYGYTF
>NA|TRBJ1-1|TRBV12-3/TRBV12-4|TRBD1
TGTGCCAGCACCTCCCCCGGGACAGGGAGGAACACTGAAGCTTTCTTT
CASTSPGTGRNTEAFF
>few|TRBJ1-6|TRBV9|NA
TGTGCCAGCAGAGAACAAATCTATAATTCACCCCTCCACTTT
CASREQIYNSPLHF
>NA|TRBJ2-1|TRBV3-1|NA
TGTGCCAGCAGCTATCAAGGAAAGGGGGGGTACAATGAGCAGTTCTTC
CASSYQGKGGYNEQFF
>once|TRBJ1-5|TRBV10-3|TRBD1
TGTGCCTCGGGACAGGGGGCTAATCAGCCCCAGCATTTT
CASGQGANQPQHF
>NA|TRBJ2-7|TRBV7-2|TRBD2
TGTGCCAGCAGCGGACTAGCGGGAGAGGGTCCTACGAGCAAACACTTC
CASSGLAGEGPTSKHF
>few|TRBJ2-1|TRBV3-1|TRBD2
TGTGCCAGCAGCCAACCGGGACTAGCGGGGGAGCAGTTCTTC
CASSQPGLAGEQFF
>few|TRBJ2-7|TRBV5-1|NA
TGCGCCAGCAGCTTGGTTCAGGGTCACGAGCAGTACTTC
CASSLVQGHEQYF
>few|TRBJ2-7|TRBV29-1|NA
TGCAGCGTTATGACAGGTTCGTCCTACGAGCAGTACTTC
CSVMTGSSYEQYF
>NA|TRBJ2-7|TRBV5-1|NA
TGCGCCAGCAGCTTGGGGGTAAGCTCCTACGAGCAGTACTTC
CASSLGVSSYEQYF
>many|TRBJ2-5|TRBV7-3|NA
TGTGCCAGCAGCCGTTATGAGGGTCAGACCCAGTACTTC
CASSRYEGQTQYF
>NA|TRBJ1-5|TRBV7-2|NA
TGTGCCAGCAGCCTAGGGCTTCAGCCCCAGCATTTT
CASSLGLQPQHF
>few|TRBJ2-7|TRBV28|TRBD2
TGTGCCAGCAGCCCGGGGTCCGGACTAGCGGTTAGCTCCTACGAGCAGTACTTC
CASSPGSGLAVSSYEQYF
>NA|TRBJ1-2|TRBV4-1|TRBD1
TGCGCCAGCAGCACAGCGCCCCCAGGGGGTAGTTTCTATGGCTACACCTTC
CASSTAPPGGSFYGYTF
>NA|TRBJ1-1|TRBV7-9|NA
TGTGCCAGCAGCTTATTCGAGGGCACTGAAGCTTTCTTT
CASSLFEGTEAFF
>few|TRBJ1-5|TRBV20-1|NA
TGCAGTGCTAGAGATTTGACAGGAAATCAGCCCCAGCATTTT
CSARDLTGNQPQHF
>NA|TRBJ2-2|TRBV27|NA
TGTGCCAGCAAAGGGACAACGAACACCGGGGAGCTGTTTTTT
CASKGTTNTGELFF
>NA|TRBJ2-7|TRBV28|NA
TGTGCCAGCAGTTTAGGTAGCGTCTACGAGCAGTACTTC
CASSLGSVYEQYF
>NA|TRBJ1-2|TRBV29-1|TRBD1
TGCAGCGTGGCTACCGGGACAGGGGGCTATGGCTACACCTTC
CSVATGTGGYGYTF
>few|TRBJ2-3|TRBV5-5|NA
TGTGCCAGCAGCTCCCGTCTCGATACGCAGTATTTT
CASSSRLDTQYF
>NA|TRBJ2-5|TRBV12-3/TRBV12-4|NA
TGTGCCAGCAGTTTATGGGGGATGAAGACCCAGTACTTC
CASSLWGMKTQYF
>few|TRBJ2-2|TRBV12-3/TRBV12-4|TRBD2
TGTGCCAGCAGTTTAATGGGTAGCGGGCCTAACACCGGGGAGCTGTTTTTT
CASSLMGSGPNTGELFF
>NA|TRBJ1-3|TRBV4-2|NA
TGTGCCAGCAGCCAAACTATCAGGGCCTCTGGAAACACCATATATTTT
CASSQTIRASGNTIYF
>NA|TRBJ2-2|TRBV7-6|NA
TGTGCCAGCAGCTTACCTCCCGGGGGGAACACCGGGGAGCTGTTTTTT
CASSLPPGGNTGELFF
>few|TRBJ2-5|TRBV7-6|TRBD2
TGTGCCAGCAGCTTAGTGGGGGGGATAGGCGAGACCCAGTACTTC
CASSLVGGIGETQYF
>NA|TRBJ2-7|TRBV6-6|TRBD1
TGTGCCAGCAGAATACAGGGGAATTTGGACGAGCAGTACTTC
CASRIQGNLDEQYF
>NA|TRBJ1-1|TRBV27|NA
TGTGCCAGCAGCCGACAGGTCGAAGCTTTCTTT
CASSRQVEAFF